This TCR beta chain was observed in a study of radiation and T cells in renal cell carcinoma. Study-wide context: Nephrectomy followed 15 Gy stereotactic body radiation by 4 weeks.

On this clone: The antigen is unknown.

Data came from immunoSEQ multiplex PCR; TCRdb stores just in-frame clones and leaves some out. This sample yields tens of thousands of clones, of which about 86% are seen a single time; roughly 20% belongs to the top ten. Time point of the sample: blood 2 weeks post-SBRT. Regarding treatment: 15 Gy SBRT to primary tumor, nephrectomy 4 weeks later. Clear cell pathology was present in this patient's renal cell carcinoma. Trimming took 6 bases from V and 4 from J, leaving 13 bases between them. CDR1 is PRHDT and CDR2 is FYEKMQ in the germline V gene (reference sequence). The CDR3 covers 14 residues. The study, taken as a whole, reports: In blood, top tumor clones expanded by 2 weeks, shrinking by 4.

The TCR comes from a woman aged 45-60 years with renal cell carcinoma. The gene calls are TRBV13 and TRBJ2-4; D is undetermined. The sample here was blood, taken from a patient whose treatment included radiotherapy and nephrectomy. The DNA of the CDR3 is TGTGCCAGCAGGTCCAGCAGCAAAAAAAACATTCAGTACTTC. It encodes CASRSSSKKNIQYF.